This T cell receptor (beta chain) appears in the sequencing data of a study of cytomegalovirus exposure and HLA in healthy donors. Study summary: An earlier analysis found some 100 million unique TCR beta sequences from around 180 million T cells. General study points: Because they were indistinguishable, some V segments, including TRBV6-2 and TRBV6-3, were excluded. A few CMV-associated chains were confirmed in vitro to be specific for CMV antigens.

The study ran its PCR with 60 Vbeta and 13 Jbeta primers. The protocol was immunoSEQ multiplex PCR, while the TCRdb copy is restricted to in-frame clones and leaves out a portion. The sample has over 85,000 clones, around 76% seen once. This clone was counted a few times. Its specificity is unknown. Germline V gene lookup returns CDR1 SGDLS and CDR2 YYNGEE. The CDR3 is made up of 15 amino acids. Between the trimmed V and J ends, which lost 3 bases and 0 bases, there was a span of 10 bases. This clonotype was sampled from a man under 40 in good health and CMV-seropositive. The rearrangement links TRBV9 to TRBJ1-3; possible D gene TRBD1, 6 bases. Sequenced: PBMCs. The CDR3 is CASSAQGFSGNTIYF. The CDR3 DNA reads TGTGCCAGCAGCGCCCAGGGGTTCTCTGGAAACACCATATATTTT.